This T cell receptor (beta chain) came from a study of T cell clonotyping in hematopoietic cell transplantation. Study observations and caveats: After transplant, recipient diversity fell while pathologically expanded clonotypes grew through day 180.

The protocol was immunoSEQ multiplex PCR, while the TCRdb copy is restricted to in-frame clones and leaves out a portion. In the table there are over 10,000 clones, over 80% of which are singletons. Germline assignment: CDR1 SNHLY and CDR2 FYNNEI. Trimming took 4 bases from V and 4 from J, leaving 13 bases between them. The CDR3 is 14 residues long. To note about this clone: Its antigen is unknown.

Time point in this sample: recipient sample about 28 days before transplant, after cytoreduction. The TCR was taken from a man in his fifties or sixties with acute myeloid leukemia. Some clones in this sample may be carry-over from other donors' samples. The source material was peripheral blood mononuclear cells, sampled before stem cell transplant. The chain employs TRBV2 and TRBJ1-2; possibly TRBD1 for D (6 bases). The CDR3 spells CASSVQGLVYGYTF. CDR3 DNA sequence: TGTGCCAGCAGTGTACAGGGACTGGTCTATGGCTACACCTTC. The variable domain in full, completed from reference TRBV2 and TRBJ1-2, reads EPEVTQTPSHQVTQMGQEVILRCVPISNHLYFYWYRQILGQKVEFLVSFYNNEISEKSEIFDDQFSVERPDGSNFTLKIRSTKLEDSAMYFCASSVQGLVYGYTFGSGTRLTVV.